Below are 14 T cell receptor beta chains sequenced from a single sample in a study of blood T cell repertoires in COVID-19. Sequencing was performed with immunoSEQ multiplex PCR; in TCRdb, only in-frame clones are kept and a portion is missing. The sample holds some 240,000 clones, about 80% seen once. The sequencing input was PBMCs or T cells enriched from blood (not recorded which). The receptors come from a man aged 50 to 59 who had recovered from COVID-19.

The chain combines TRBV18 with TRBJ2-5, with 8 nucleotides matching TRBD2. V trimming: 1 base; J trimming: 4 bases; junction bases outside the gene matches: 8. The CDR3 is 16 residues long. The germline gives CDR1 KGHSH, CDR2 LQKENI. CDR3 in amino acids: CASSPRTGGAGETQYF. In DNA form, the CDR3 reads TGTGCCAGCTCACCACGTACCGGGGGGGCCGGAGAGACCCAGTACTTC.

V usage is TRBV5-6 and J usage is TRBJ2-2; D unclear. Germline V CDR1 and CDR2: SGHDT, YYEEEE. Trimming cost V 0 bases and J 0 bases, with 9 bases left between them. The CDR3 covers 16 residues. The CDR3 reads CASSLGRLTNTGELFF. CDR3 nucleotide sequence: TGTGCCAGCAGCTTGGGCAGGCTAACGAACACCGGGGAGCTGTTTTTT.

V is TRBV5-1 and J is TRBJ2-3; the match to TRBD1 covers 9 bases. The CDR3 has 15 amino acids. The germline CDR1 and CDR2 sequences are SGHRS and YFSETQ. V lost 0 bases to trimming and J lost 1 base; unmatched junction nucleotides: 0. CDR3 nucleotide sequence: TGCGCCAGCAGCTTGGGGACAGGGGGCACAGATACGCAGTATTTT. This encodes CASSLGTGGTDTQYF.

The J gene is TRBJ1-2, the V gene TRBV21-1; the table's D call of TRBD1 was not tested on the DNA. TRBV21-1 is shown as a pseudogene. This CDR3 has 14 amino acids. In DNA form, the CDR3 reads TGTGCCAGCAGCCGTAACAGGGATCGCTATGGCTACACCTTC. Translation gives CASSRNRDRYGYTF.

CDR3: CASSWGTSGRGETQYF. As DNA, the CDR3 is TGTGCCAGCAGCTGGGGGACTAGCGGGAGGGGAGAGACCCAGTACTTC. The rearrangement joins TRBV7-2 to TRBJ2-5; TRBD2 matches at 16 bases. The germline V gene has CDR1 SGHTA and CDR2 FQGNSA. The CDR3 has 16 amino acids. V shed 4 bases, J shed 4 bases, and the junction held 3 bases outside the gene matches.

For this clone: The sample carries other DNA sequences with the same CDR3. V is TRBV18 and J is TRBJ1-1; TRBD1 matches at 7 bases. Germline assignment: CDR1 KGHSH and CDR2 LQKENI. After removal of 3 bases from V and 0 bases from J, the junction contained 1 base not matched to a gene. The CDR3 spans 14 residues. The CDR3 region is CASSPTGLNTEAFF. CDR3 DNA: TGTGCCAGCTCACCGACAGGGTTGAACACTGAAGCTTTCTTT.

The J gene is TRBJ1-1, the V gene TRBV5-1, with D unresolved. Germline-derived CDR1 and CDR2 are SGHRS and YFSETQ. V lost 0 bases and J 4 bases, leaving 7 bases between the germline ends. This CDR3 spans 13 amino acids. CDR3: CASSLVFGTEAFF. The CDR3 DNA reads TGCGCCAGCAGCTTGGTGTTCGGCACTGAAGCTTTCTTT.

The DNA of the CDR3 is TGTGCCAGCAACATAGCGGGAGGGCCCGCCGGGGAGCTGTTTTTT. Translating gives CASNIAGGPAGELFF. This rearrangement joins TRBV28 to TRBJ2-2; TRBD2 matches at 11 bases. Germline trimming cut 7 bases from V and 6 bases from J; bases unmatched to any gene: 7. The CDR3 consists of 15 residues. Germline V gene data show CDR1 as MDHEN and CDR2 as SYDVKM.

The CDR3 DNA sequence: TGTGCCAGCAGCCGAAACGGGGGTGACTACGAGCAGTACTTC. Amino acid sequence: CASSRNGGDYEQYF. This rearrangement joins TRBV11-1 to TRBJ2-7; D might be TRBD2 (6 bases). Germline assignment: CDR1 SGHAT and CDR2 FQDESV (reference sequence). The V and J ends lost 5 bases and 3 bases respectively, with 14 bases between them. CDR3 size: 14 residues. The variable domain in full, with the rest retrieved from reference TRBV11-1 and TRBJ2-7, is EAEVAQSPRYKITEKSQAVAFWCDPISGHATLYWYRQILGQGPELLVQFQDESVVDDSQLPKDRFSAERLKGVDSTLKIQPAELGDSAMYLCASSRNGGDYEQYFGPGTRLTVT.

This clone was picked up a small number of times. This CDR3 is also generated by other DNA sequences in the sample. CDR3 region: CSVAGGSNQPQHF. The CDR3 bases are TGCAGCGTTGCCGGGGGAAGCAATCAGCCCCAGCATTTT. The chain employs TRBV29-1 and TRBJ1-5, with D possibly matching TRBD1 (5 bases). V was pared by 4 bases and J by 1 base, with 8 bases between. Germline CDR1 reads SQVTM; CDR2 reads ANQGSEA. This CDR3 has 13 amino acids.

This clone was seen just once. J is TRBJ2-3 and V is TRBV7-2; possibly TRBD2 for D (5 bases). CDR1 is SGHTA, CDR2 FQGNSA, per germline. Trimming shortened V by 8 bases and J by 4 bases, and 19 bases separated the two germline ends. This CDR3 contains 15 residues. The CDR3 DNA reads TGTGCCAGCGGCAAAACCGCCGGGGATTCAGATACGCAGTATTTT. Its protein is CASGKTAGDSDTQYF.

The chain carries TRBV5-6 and TRBJ2-2; 8 positions match TRBD1. The CDR3 totals 16 residues. The germline gives CDR1 SGHDT, CDR2 YYEEEE. V lost 3 bases to trimming and J lost 5 bases; unmatched junction nucleotides: 9. Here the CDR3 reads CASSYPGQGGTGELFF. CDR3 DNA: TGTGCCAGCAGCTATCCCGGACAGGGTGGGACCGGGGAGCTGTTTTTT.

The chain employs TRBV7-9 and TRBJ2-1, with 7 bases matching TRBD1. CDR3 size: 14 residues. Germline CDR1 reads SEHNR; CDR2 reads FQNEAQ (reference sequence). Germline trimming cut 5 bases from V and 9 bases from J; bases unmatched to any gene: 10. CDR3 coding DNA: TGTGCCAGCAGCCTCGGGACAGTCACAGGTGAGCAGTTCTTC. It translates to CASSLGTVTGEQFF.

The gene calls are TRBV19 and TRBJ1-5; the match to TRBD1 covers 8 bases. Germline V gene lookup returns CDR1 LNHDA and CDR2 SQIVND (reference sequence). V shed 1 base and J 3 bases; nucleotides not matched to a gene: 5. This CDR3 spans 16 amino acids. The CDR3 DNA reads as TGTGCCAGTAGTATAGTAGGGGACAGGTACAATCAGCCCCAGCATTTT. Protein product: CASSIVGDRYNQPQHF.